These T cell receptor beta chains were read from a single sample in a study of blood T cell repertoires in COVID-19. Clones were sequenced by immunoSEQ multiplex PCR, and TCRdb holds only the in-frame ones, with some missing. The table includes some 160,000 clones, under 90% detected once. Specimen: PBMCs or T cells enriched from blood (not recorded which). These receptors were collected from a woman between 55 and 75 years old who had recovered from COVID-19. Both conserved end residues are part of each CDR3. D genes are given only for firm matches. Size is omitted from some rows. Given values are once, few, many or a class for expanded clones.

clone size: many; V gene: TRBV5-1; J gene: TRBJ1-1; D gene: -; CDR3 length: 13; CDR3 DNA: TGCGCCAGCAGGGCCACGATGAACACTGAAGCTTTCTTT; CDR3 protein: CASRATMNTEAFF
clone size: -; V gene: TRBV5-1; J gene: TRBJ1-1; D gene: TRBD1; CDR3 length: 15; CDR3 DNA: TGCGCCAGCAGCTTGTGGGGTACAGGGGACACTGAAGCTTTCTTT; CDR3 protein: CASSLWGTGDTEAFF
clone size: few; V gene: TRBV21-1; J gene: TRBJ2-3; D gene: -; CDR3 length: 14; CDR3 DNA: TGTGCCACCCTGGGACTAGCGGGTGCAGATACGCAGTATTTT; CDR3 protein: CATLGLAGADTQYF
clone size: -; V gene: TRBV7-8; J gene: TRBJ1-4; D gene: -; CDR3 length: 17; CDR3 DNA: TGTGCCAGCAGCTTGTACCCCGGGGAGAGATATAATGAAAAACTGTTTTTT; CDR3 protein: CASSLYPGERYNEKLFF
clone size: -; V gene: TRBV19; J gene: TRBJ1-2; D gene: -; CDR3 length: 13; CDR3 DNA: TGTGCCAGTAGTATGGGCAGCAATTATGGCTACACCTTC; CDR3 protein: CASSMGSNYGYTF
clone size: -; V gene: TRBV6-5; J gene: TRBJ2-7; D gene: -; CDR3 length: 10; CDR3 DNA: TGTGCCAGCAGCGTTTACGAGCAGTACTTC; CDR3 protein: CASSVYEQYF
clone size: -; V gene: TRBV7-9; J gene: TRBJ1-1; D gene: TRBD1; CDR3 length: 18; CDR3 DNA: TGTGCCAGCAGCGGGCAGATAAGTGTTCGGGACAGGGGTTCTGAAGCTTTCTTT; CDR3 protein: CASSGQISVRDRGSEAFF
clone size: -; V gene: TRBV30; J gene: TRBJ2-1; D gene: TRBD2; CDR3 length: 13; CDR3 DNA: TGTGCCTGGACTCGCGGGACTATCAATGAGCAGTTCTTC; CDR3 protein: CAWTRGTINEQFF
clone size: -; V gene: TRBV4-1; J gene: TRBJ1-1; D gene: TRBD1; CDR3 length: 16; CDR3 DNA: TGCGCCAGCAGCCAAGTGGCAGGGACAGAGAACGCTGAAGCTTTCTTT; CDR3 protein: CASSQVAGTENAEAFF
clone size: -; V gene: TRBV11-3; J gene: TRBJ2-5; D gene: -; CDR3 length: 14; CDR3 DNA: TGTGCCAGCAGCTTAGACGTAGAAAGAGAGACCCAGTACTTC; CDR3 protein: CASSLDVERETQYF
clone size: -; V gene: TRBV11-2; J gene: TRBJ2-1; D gene: TRBD1; CDR3 length: 16; CDR3 DNA: TGTGCCAGCAGCCCCGAGACAGGGGATTCCTACAATGAGCAGTTCTTC; CDR3 protein: CASSPETGDSYNEQFF
clone size: -; V gene: TRBV5-5; J gene: TRBJ2-5; D gene: TRBD2; CDR3 length: 18; CDR3 DNA: TGTGCCAGCAGCTGGGCCTCTGGCAGCGGGGGGGGACAAGAGACCCAGTACTTC; CDR3 protein: CASSWASGSGGGQETQYF